Listed below are T cell receptor beta chains from one sample, sequenced in a study of regulatory T cells in long-lasting Graves disease. One entry per CDR3 protein, called by TCRdb with MiXCR from the multiplex PCR reads. Among about 620,000 distinct CDR3 sequences listed, 16% were seen once. This same sample was also part of a study on T cells in Graves' hyperthyroidism and ophthalmopathy.

Sample: peripheral blood mononuclear cells (PBMCs), taken at new diagnosis, from a patient treated with antithyroid drugs. The source is a woman aged 25 to 39 with Graves disease. Each CDR3 is given with its conserved first and last residue. A D gene is named only where the DNA matches it firmly. A clone size is listed for some rows: how often the clone was seen (once, few, many), or a class if it is expanded.

j_gene: TRBJ2-3
v_gene: TRBV11-2
d_gene: -
abundance: -
CDR3aa: CASSLQGYTDTQYF
CDR3nt: TGTGCCAGCAGCTTACAGGGGTACACAGATACGCAGTATTTT

j_gene: TRBJ1-6
v_gene: TRBV20-1
d_gene: TRBD1
abundance: -
CDR3aa: CSARVTTGGGNNSPLHF
CDR3nt: TGCAGTGCTAGAGTCACAACAGGGGGCGGCAATAATTCACCCCTCCACTTT

j_gene: TRBJ1-1
v_gene: TRBV7-8
d_gene: -
abundance: many
CDR3aa: CASSPQVRTGEAFF
CDR3nt: TGTGCCAGCAGCCCGCAAGTTAGGACCGGTGAAGCTTTCTTT

j_gene: TRBJ1-2
v_gene: TRBV20-1
d_gene: -
abundance: few
CDR3aa: CSASEARYGYTF
CDR3nt: TGCAGTGCTAGTGAGGCCCGATATGGCTACACCTTC

j_gene: TRBJ2-3
v_gene: TRBV7-8
d_gene: -
abundance: many
CDR3aa: CASSRTGTTSTTDTQYF
CDR3nt: TGTGCCAGCAGCCGAACGGGGACCACTTCAACCACAGATACGCAGTATTTT

j_gene: TRBJ1-1
v_gene: TRBV13
d_gene: -
abundance: few
CDR3aa: CASSFPLGNTEAFF
CDR3nt: TGTGCCAGCAGCTTCCCCTTGGGGAACACTGAAGCTTTCTTT

j_gene: TRBJ2-7
v_gene: TRBV7-3
d_gene: -
abundance: few
CDR3aa: CASSPAGAGYEQYF
CDR3nt: TGTGCCAGCAGCCCCGCGGGTGCCGGCTACGAGCAGTACTTC

j_gene: TRBJ1-2
v_gene: TRBV6-1
d_gene: TRBD1
abundance: many
CDR3aa: CASLDRVANLRNYGYTF
CDR3nt: TGTGCCAGTTTAGACAGGGTGGCCAACCTCCGAAACTATGGCTACACCTTC

j_gene: TRBJ2-3
v_gene: TRBV2
d_gene: TRBD2
abundance: -
CDR3aa: CASRQEAGRDTQYF
CDR3nt: TGTGCCAGCCGTCAGGAAGCGGGAAGAGATACGCAGTATTTT

j_gene: TRBJ1-1
v_gene: TRBV5-1
d_gene: TRBD1
abundance: -
CDR3aa: CASSSALGQGISEAFF
CDR3nt: TGCGCCAGCAGCTCGGCGCTGGGACAGGGTATATCTGAAGCTTTCTTT

j_gene: TRBJ2-5
v_gene: TRBV3-1
d_gene: -
abundance: few
CDR3aa: CASTGEGETQYF
CDR3nt: TGTGCCAGCACAGGGGAGGGGGAGACCCAGTACTTC

j_gene: TRBJ1-2
v_gene: TRBV20-1
d_gene: -
abundance: many
CDR3aa: CSASPNPGGANYGYTF
CDR3nt: TGCAGTGCTAGTCCAAACCCAGGAGGGGCTAACTATGGCTACACCTTC

j_gene: TRBJ2-1
v_gene: TRBV15
d_gene: -
abundance: few
CDR3aa: CATSRVGNPTPYNEQFF
CDR3nt: TGTGCCACCAGCAGAGTCGGCAACCCGACTCCATACAATGAGCAGTTCTTC

j_gene: TRBJ2-7
v_gene: TRBV7-9
d_gene: -
abundance: many
CDR3aa: CASSGGVGAHEQYF
CDR3nt: TGTGCCAGCTCTGGGGGAGTAGGGGCCCACGAGCAGTACTTC

j_gene: TRBJ1-2
v_gene: TRBV28
d_gene: -
abundance: many
CDR3aa: CASSQDPNYGYTF
CDR3nt: TGTGCCAGCAGTCAAGACCCTAACTATGGCTACACCTTC

j_gene: TRBJ2-3
v_gene: TRBV15
d_gene: TRBD2
abundance: -
CDR3aa: CATSRGLAGPPTDTQYF
CDR3nt: TGTGCCACCAGCAGAGGTCTAGCGGGGCCCCCAACAGATACGCAGTATTTT

j_gene: TRBJ1-5
v_gene: TRBV5-1
d_gene: -
abundance: -
CDR3aa: CASSLEGAGSNQPQHF
CDR3nt: TGCGCCAGCAGCTTGGAGGGAGCAGGCAGCAATCAGCCCCAGCATTTT

j_gene: TRBJ1-2
v_gene: TRBV28
d_gene: -
abundance: many
CDR3aa: CASSSRPSYGYTF
CDR3nt: TGTGCCAGCAGTTCCCGCCCTTCCTATGGCTACACCTTC

j_gene: TRBJ1-2
v_gene: TRBV28
d_gene: -
abundance: many
CDR3aa: CASSSSGVNYGYTF
CDR3nt: TGTGCCAGCAGTTCGTCAGGTGTTAACTATGGCTACACCTTC

j_gene: TRBJ2-7
v_gene: TRBV19
d_gene: -
abundance: few
CDR3aa: CASSITVGYEQYF
CDR3nt: TGTGCCAGTAGTATTACTGTCGGGTACGAGCAGTACTTC

j_gene: TRBJ2-1
v_gene: TRBV5-1
d_gene: TRBD2
abundance: many
CDR3aa: CASSLGLAGVGEQFF
CDR3nt: TGTGCCAGCAGCTTAGGGCTAGCGGGTGTCGGTGAGCAGTTCTTC

j_gene: TRBJ2-2
v_gene: TRBV12-3/TRBV12-4
d_gene: TRBD1
abundance: many
CDR3aa: CASSLGQGSSTGELFF
CDR3nt: TGTGCCAGCAGTTTAGGACAGGGAAGTAGCACCGGGGAGCTGTTTTTT

j_gene: TRBJ1-2
v_gene: TRBV5-1
d_gene: -
abundance: many
CDR3aa: CASSLEWGSYGYTF
CDR3nt: TGCGCCAGCAGCTTGGAGTGGGGATCCTATGGCTACACCTTC

j_gene: TRBJ2-7
v_gene: TRBV7-2
d_gene: -
abundance: many
CDR3aa: CASSLSGIEQYF
CDR3nt: TGTGCCAGCAGCTTATCCGGGATCGAGCAGTACTTC